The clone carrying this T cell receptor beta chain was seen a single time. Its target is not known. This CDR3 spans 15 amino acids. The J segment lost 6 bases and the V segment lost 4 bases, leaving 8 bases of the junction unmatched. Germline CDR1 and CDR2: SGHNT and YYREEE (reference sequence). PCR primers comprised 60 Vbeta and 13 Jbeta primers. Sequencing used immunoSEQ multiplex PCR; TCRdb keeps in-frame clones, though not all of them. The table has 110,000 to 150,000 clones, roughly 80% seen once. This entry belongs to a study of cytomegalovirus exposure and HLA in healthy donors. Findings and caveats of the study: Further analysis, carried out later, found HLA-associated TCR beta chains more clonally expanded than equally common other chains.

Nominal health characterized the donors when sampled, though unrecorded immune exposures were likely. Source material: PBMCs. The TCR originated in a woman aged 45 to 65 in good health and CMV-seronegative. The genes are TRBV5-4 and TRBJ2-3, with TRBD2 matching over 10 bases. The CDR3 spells CASSVTSGYEDTQYF. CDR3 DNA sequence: TGTGCCAGCAGCGTGACTAGCGGGTATGAGGATACGCAGTATTTT.